The 15 T cell receptor beta chains listed next were all sequenced from one sample in a study of CD8 T cells in Susac syndrome. Reverse transcription of about 0.45 to 1 ug RNA was carried out with random hexamers. Each CDR3 protein gets one entry after TCRdb re-called the immunoSEQ multiplex PCR reads with MiXCR. The sample shows about 83,000 distinct CDR3 sequences, around 95% of them seen only once. The sample consisted of CD8+ T cells from PBMCs. Receptors originate from a human donor with Susac syndrome.

CDR3 in amino acids: CASSPRGVPSNEQYF. In DNA form, the CDR3 reads TGTGCCAGCAGCCCTAGAGGCGTTCCTTCCAACGAGCAGTACTTC. The rearrangement links TRBV9 to TRBJ2-7; no definite D call. Trimming took 4 bases from V and 5 from J, leaving 19 bases between them. The CDR3 totals 15 residues. Germline loops: CDR1 SGDLS, CDR2 YYNGEE.

The DNA of the CDR3 is TGTGCCAGCAGCCCCACACTGGACCCCTCCTACAATGAGCAGTTCTTC. Encoded protein: CASSPTLDPSYNEQFF. The rearrangement uses TRBV9 and TRBJ2-1; no definite D call. The V and J ends lost 4 bases and 0 bases respectively, with 14 bases between them. The CDR3 length is 16 residues. In germline, CDR1 is SGDLS, CDR2 YYNGEE.

CDR3 DNA: TGTGCCAGCAGTTTCCCCGCCGGAGTGAGCTACACCTTC. It codes for CASSFPAGVSYTF. This chain joins TRBV6-5 and TRBJ1-2; D ambiguous. The germline V and J ends were trimmed by 4 bases and 9 bases, with 15 bases remaining between them. The germline gives CDR1 MNHEY, CDR2 SVGAGI. The CDR3 runs to 13 residues.

J is TRBJ2-1 and V is TRBV20-1; D remains ambiguous. The CDR3 loop spans 13 amino acids. The germline CDR1 and CDR2 sequences are DFQATT and SNEGSKA (reference sequence). Trimming pared 2 bases from V and 6 bases from J, leaving 11 bases between. The CDR3 sequence is CSARSPGINEQFF. CDR3 nucleotides: TGCAGTGCTAGATCCCCGGGTATCAATGAGCAGTTCTTC.

The rearrangement uses TRBV19 and TRBJ2-2; no clear D gene. The V end was cut by 4 bases, the J end by 6 bases, with 15 bases between. The CDR3 runs to 15 residues. Germline CDR1 and CDR2: LNHDA and SQIVND (reference sequence). CDR3 loop: CASSTSPWGPGELFF. DNA of the CDR3: TGTGCCAGTAGTACTTCACCTTGGGGTCCCGGGGAGCTGTTTTTT.

The gene calls are TRBV12-3 or TRBV12-4 and TRBJ1-2; D is uncertain. This CDR3 region has 12 residues. V lost 6 bases and J 8 bases, leaving 13 bases between the germline ends. CDR3 protein: CASRTAARGYTF. The DNA for the CDR3 is TGTGCCAGCAGGACCGCGGCCCGGGGCTACACCTTC.

The chain uses TRBV3-1 and TRBJ1-5; weak D call: TRBD1 (5 bases). Trimming took off 0 bases at V and 3 bases at J, with 12 bases between the two ends. The CDR3 length is 16 residues. Per germline, CDR1 LGHDT and CDR2 YNNKEL (reference sequence). The CDR3 DNA sequence: TGTGCCAGCAGCCAAGACCGGGACGGGTTCAATCAGCCCCAGCATTTT. Its protein product is CASSQDRDGFNQPQHF.

The table lists this clonotype with a count of one. This chain links TRBV2 with TRBJ2-1, with D uncertain. Germline V lookup: CDR1 SNHLY, CDR2 FYNNEI. The CDR3 totals 15 residues. The V gene lost 7 bases and the J gene lost 0 bases, with 13 bases spanning the gap. As DNA, the CDR3 is TGTGCCAGCACCGAAATAAGGAGCTCCTACAATGAGCAGTTCTTC. Translation gives CASTEIRSSYNEQFF.

The rearrangement uses TRBV9 and TRBJ2-7, with D tentatively TRBD1 or TRBD2 (5 bases each). Deletions cut 2 bases from V and 3 bases from J, with 12 bases between. From germline, CDR1 is SGDLS and CDR2 YYNGEE. This CDR3 has 14 amino acids. CDR3 coding DNA: TGTGCCAGCAGCGTTTGGGACGGGGACTACGAGCAGTACTTC. Translation: CASSVWDGDYEQYF. Variable domain in full (rest from reference TRBV9 and TRBJ2-7): DSGVTQTPKHLITATGQRVTLRCSPRSGDLSVYWYQQSLDQGLQFLIQYYNGEERAKGNILERFSAQQFPDLHSELNLSSLELGDSALYFCASSVWDGDYEQYFGPGTRLTVT.

The chain couples TRBV20-1 to TRBJ2-3; tentative D call: TRBD1 (5 bases). The CDR3 is 15 residues long. CDR1 DFQATT and CDR2 SNEGSKA come from the germline V gene (reference sequence). Trimming cost V 2 bases and J 4 bases, with 16 bases left between them. CDR3 loop: CSARTGHPPPDTQYF. The CDR3 DNA sequence: TGCAGTGCTAGAACCGGACACCCACCCCCAGATACGCAGTATTTT.

This clonotype was detected once. At one of its ends the junction is not consistent with the germline gene, which may arise from a read error. This chain links TRBV27 with TRBJ2-7; D possibly corresponds to TRBD2 (6 bases). Germline V lookup: CDR1 MNHEY, CDR2 SMNVEV (reference sequence). The CDR3 runs 14 residues. CDR3 loop: CASSPGTLSSEQYF. As DNA, the CDR3 is TGTGCCAGCAGTCCCGGGACTTTATCCTCCGAGCAGTACTTC.

This clonotype is a singleton in its sample. The rearrangement joins TRBV20-1 to TRBJ1-4; D not resolved. Germline CDR1 is DFQATT and CDR2 is SNEGSKA (reference sequence). This CDR3 has 16 residues. The V and J ends lost 2 bases and 0 bases respectively, with 13 bases between them. The CDR3 DNA is TGCAGTGCTAGAATGGGCGGTCACCCAACTAATGAAAAACTGTTTTTT. Protein: CSARMGGHPTNEKLFF.

The chain uses TRBV29-1 and TRBJ1-2, with a tentative D call TRBD1 (5 bases). Germline V gene sequence: CDR1 SQVTM, CDR2 ANQGSEA. This CDR3 contains 12 residues. V was cut by 7 bases and J by 7 bases, with 16 bases left in between. CDR3 bases: TGCAGCGCCCGTGGGGGGGAAAGTGGCTACACCTTC. This sequence encodes CSARGGESGYTF.

This clonotype was found once. The chain combines TRBV2 with TRBJ2-5, with D unresolved. The CDR3 sequence is 11 residues long. Germline CDR1 and CDR2: SNHLY and FYNNEI. V dropped 6 bases and J dropped 5 bases, with 7 bases sitting between them. The CDR3 loop is CASRADETQYF. The CDR3 DNA is TGTGCCAGCAGGGCAGACGAGACCCAGTACTTC.

This clonotype appeared a single time. V is TRBV20-1 and J is TRBJ2-7, with 7 bases lining up with TRBD1. V dropped 5 bases and J dropped 8; count of bases not matched to a gene: 6. The germline CDR1 and CDR2 sequences are DFQATT and SNEGSKA (reference sequence). The CDR3 sequence is 11 residues long. In nucleotides, the CDR3 is TGCAGTGCTCCTAGACAGGGTCAGCAGTACTTC. This translates into CSAPRQGQQYF.